One and the same sample provided the 4 T cell receptor beta chains below, sequenced in a study of early T cells in non-severe SARS-CoV-2 infection. TCRdb analysed the 5' RACE reads with MiXCR anew, one entry per CDR3 protein. The sample has about 56,000 distinct CDR3 sequences; 10% to 13% are singletons. Sequencing was performed on whole blood. The receptor set was obtained from an adult who was a healthcare worker with PCR-confirmed SARS-CoV-2 infection or an uninfected control (not recorded which).

This clonotype occurred a few times. V usage is TRBV30 and J usage is TRBJ1-6, with D uncertain. V lost 1 base and J lost 8, with 15 bases in between. The CDR3 spans 15 residues. Germline V gene sequence: CDR1 GTSNPN, CDR2 SVGIG (reference sequence). The CDR3 DNA sequence: TGTGCCTGGAGTGGTTCTCCCGCGAGGGATTCACCCCTCCACTTT. As protein: CAWSGSPARDSPLHF.

In its sample, this clonotype was seen a few times. The V gene is TRBV7-2, the J gene TRBJ2-3; D is perhaps TRBD1 or TRBD2 (5 bases each). CDR1 is SGHTA and CDR2 is FQGNSA in the germline V gene. The CDR3 extends over 14 amino acids. V lost 7 bases and J 3 bases, leaving 14 bases between the germline ends. The CDR3 here is CASMGTFETDTQYF. Written as DNA, the CDR3 is TGTGCCAGCATGGGGACCTTTGAGACAGATACGCAGTATTTT.

In this sample, this clonotype turned up many times. This chain joins TRBV27 and TRBJ1-2; 8 bases align to TRBD1. V shed 4 bases and J 3 bases; nucleotides not matched to a gene: 7. This CDR3 has 15 amino acids. Germline CDR1 reads MNHEY; CDR2 reads SMNVEV (reference sequence). The CDR3: CASSSRPGGDYGYTF. The DNA of the CDR3 is TGTGCCAGCAGTTCCCGGCCAGGGGGCGACTATGGCTACACCTTC.

This clonotype was counted many times. V is TRBV9 and J is TRBJ1-5, with TRBD1 as a possible D gene (5 bases). The V gene lost 3 bases and the J gene lost 11 bases, with 18 bases spanning the gap. The CDR3 runs to 14 residues. The germline V gene encodes CDR1 SGDLS and CDR2 YYNGEE. The CDR3 loop is CASSAGQDSSTQHF. The CDR3, as DNA: TGTGCCAGCAGCGCGGGTCAAGACAGCTCGACCCAGCATTTT. Variable domain in full (rest from reference TRBV9 and TRBJ1-5): DSGVTQTPKHLITATGQRVTLRCSPRSGDLSVYWYQQSLDQGLQFLIQYYNGEERAKGNILERFSAQQFPDLHSELNLSSLELGDSALYFCASSAGQDSSTQHFGDGTRLSIL.